Shown below are 2 T cell receptor beta chains from a single sample sequenced in a study of shared clonotypes between healthy human individuals. Terminally differentiated effector memory CD45RA+ cells were excluded by CCR7 positive selection of CD45RO-negative cells. Only in-frame clones appear in the TCRdb table, and some are missing; sequencing was by immunoSEQ multiplex PCR. This sample yields nearly 2 million clones, of which about 94% are seen a single time; 0.95% to 1.5% belongs to the top ten. Sequenced: naive CD8+ T cells sorted from blood. Receptor source: a man between 18 and 29 years old in good health.

This clone was counted only a few times. The V call is TRBV28, the J call TRBJ1-6; 7 nucleotides line up with TRBD1. CDR3 size: 16 residues. The V gene's germline CDR1 is MDHEN and CDR2 SYDVKM. J gave up 7 bases and V 3 bases, and 9 bases lay outside the gene matches. The CDR3 DNA is TGTGCCAGCAGTTTCGGTCCGACAGGGCCGAATTCACCCCTCCACTTT. Protein: CASSFGPTGPNSPLHF.

This rearrangement joins TRBV7-9 to TRBJ2-3; 7 bases agree with TRBD1. CDR1 is SEHNR, CDR2 FQNEAQ, per germline (reference sequence). V shed 6 bases, J shed 2 bases, and the junction held 8 bases outside the gene matches. This CDR3 is built from 15 residues. CDR3 amino acids: CASSFRDSLTDTQYF. The CDR3 DNA reads as TGTGCCAGCAGTTTCCGGGACAGCCTCACAGATACGCAGTATTTT.